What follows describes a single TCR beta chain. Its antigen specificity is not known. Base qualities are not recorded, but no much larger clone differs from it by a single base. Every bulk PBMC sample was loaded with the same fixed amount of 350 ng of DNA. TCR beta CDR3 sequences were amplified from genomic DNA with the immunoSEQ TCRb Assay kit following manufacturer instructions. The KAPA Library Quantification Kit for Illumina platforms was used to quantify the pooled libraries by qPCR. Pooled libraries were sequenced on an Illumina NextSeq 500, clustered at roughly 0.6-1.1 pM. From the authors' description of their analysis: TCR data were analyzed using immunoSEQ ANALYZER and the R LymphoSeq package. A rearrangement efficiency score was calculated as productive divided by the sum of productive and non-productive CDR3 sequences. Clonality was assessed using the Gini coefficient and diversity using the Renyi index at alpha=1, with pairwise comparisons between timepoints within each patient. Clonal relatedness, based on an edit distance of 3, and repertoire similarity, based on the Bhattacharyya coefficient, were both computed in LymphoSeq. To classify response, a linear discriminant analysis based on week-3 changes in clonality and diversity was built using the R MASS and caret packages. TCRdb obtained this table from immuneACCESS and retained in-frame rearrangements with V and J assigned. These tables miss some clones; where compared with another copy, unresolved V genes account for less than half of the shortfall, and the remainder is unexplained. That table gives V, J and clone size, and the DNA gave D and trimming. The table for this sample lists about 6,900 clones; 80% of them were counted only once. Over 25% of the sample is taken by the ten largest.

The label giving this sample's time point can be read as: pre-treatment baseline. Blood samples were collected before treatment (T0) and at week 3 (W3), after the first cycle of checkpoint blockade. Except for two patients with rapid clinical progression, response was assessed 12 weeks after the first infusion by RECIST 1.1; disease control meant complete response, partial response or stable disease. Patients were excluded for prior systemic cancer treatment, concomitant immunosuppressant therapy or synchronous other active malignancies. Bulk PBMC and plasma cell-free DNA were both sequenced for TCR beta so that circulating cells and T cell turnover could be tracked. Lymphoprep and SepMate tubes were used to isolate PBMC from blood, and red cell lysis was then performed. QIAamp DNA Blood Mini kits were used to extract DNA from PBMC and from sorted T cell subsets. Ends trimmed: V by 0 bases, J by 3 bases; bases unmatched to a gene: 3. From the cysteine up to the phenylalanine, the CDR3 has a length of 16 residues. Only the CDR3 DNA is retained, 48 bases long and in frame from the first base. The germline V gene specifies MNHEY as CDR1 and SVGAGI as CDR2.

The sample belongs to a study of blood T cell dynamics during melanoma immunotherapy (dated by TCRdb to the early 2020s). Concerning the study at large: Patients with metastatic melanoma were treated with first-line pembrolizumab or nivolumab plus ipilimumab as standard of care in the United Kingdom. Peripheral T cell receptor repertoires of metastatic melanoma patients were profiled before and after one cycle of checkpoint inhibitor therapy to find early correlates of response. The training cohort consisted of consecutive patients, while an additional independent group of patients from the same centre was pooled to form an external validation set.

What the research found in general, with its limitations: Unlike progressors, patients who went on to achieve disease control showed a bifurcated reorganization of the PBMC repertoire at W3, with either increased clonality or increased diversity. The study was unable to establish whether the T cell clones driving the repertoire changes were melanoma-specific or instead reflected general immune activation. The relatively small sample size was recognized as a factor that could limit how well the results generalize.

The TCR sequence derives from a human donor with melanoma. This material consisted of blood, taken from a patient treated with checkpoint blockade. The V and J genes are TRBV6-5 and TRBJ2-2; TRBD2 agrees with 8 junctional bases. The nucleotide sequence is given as TGTGCCAGCAGTTACTCGAAAGCGGGGGACACCGGGGAGCTGTTTTTT. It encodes CASSYSKAGDTGELFF.